The 10 T cell receptor beta chains given below trace back to one sample, sequenced in a study of identifying expanded T cells in peripheral blood. Generated by immunoSEQ multiplex PCR, the TCRdb table keeps only in-frame clones and is missing some. The sample lists approximately 110,000 clones; approximately 90% were seen once. Sequenced material: blood. These TCRs come from a person between 18 and 75 years old in good health.

J is TRBJ2-3 and V is TRBV7-8; D is undetermined. This CDR3 has 11 amino acids. With 3 bases removed from V and 7 bases from J, the gap between germline ends came to 5 bases. Looked up from germline, CDR1 is SGHVS and CDR2 is FQNEAQ. This CDR3 is CASSFTNTQYF. The DNA of the CDR3 is TGTGCCAGCAGCTTTACAAATACGCAGTATTTT.

The chain combines TRBV5-6 with TRBJ2-3; 11 nucleotides match TRBD2. The V and J ends lost 2 bases and 6 bases, in that order; junction bases with no gene match: 8. Germline V gives CDR1 SGHDT, CDR2 YYEEEE. This CDR3 spans 16 amino acids. CDR3 nucleotides: TGTGCCAGCAGCTTCCTTACTAGCGGGGGATCGGATACGCAGTATTTT. Translating gives CASSFLTSGGSDTQYF.

This clone was observed once. This sequence joins TRBV5-6 and TRBJ2-2; no reliable D call. From germline, CDR1 is SGHDT and CDR2 YYEEEE. V was pared by 3 bases and J by 2 bases, with 8 bases between. This CDR3 region has 14 residues. CDR3 nucleotide sequence: TGTGCCAGCAGCTGGGGATCTAACACCGGGGAGCTGTTTTTT. Translation: CASSWGSNTGELFF.

J is TRBJ1-5 and V is TRBV27; D unclear. Germline V lookup: CDR1 MNHEY, CDR2 SMNVEV (reference sequence). CDR3 length equals 15 residues. Between the trimmed V and J ends, which lost 2 bases and 6 bases, there was a span of 14 bases. This CDR3 is CASSLGVPPGQPQHF. CDR3 nucleotide sequence: TGTGCCAGCAGTTTAGGTGTCCCACCCGGTCAGCCCCAGCATTTT.

This clone appeared a single time. The chain is built from TRBV12-5 and TRBJ1-6; D is undetermined. Germline V CDR1 and CDR2: LGHNT, FRNRAP. V was trimmed by 6 bases and J by 4 bases, leaving 19 bases between them. The CDR3 runs 17 residues. In DNA, the CDR3 is TGTGCTAGTGGCCCTGCGCGGTCTCCTGTTTATAATTCACCCCTCCACTTT. It codes for CASGPARSPVYNSPLHF.

The rearrangement uses TRBV19 and TRBJ1-4; 9 bases agree with TRBD1. The CDR3 sequence is 16 residues long. Germline CDR1 is LNHDA and CDR2 is SQIVND (reference sequence). J was trimmed by 6 bases and V by 5 bases; bases with no gene match: 10. This chain's CDR3 is CASSPGQGSPDEKLFF. The CDR3 DNA sequence: TGTGCCAGTAGTCCCGGACAGGGGTCCCCAGATGAAAAACTGTTTTTT.

V usage is TRBV7-9 and J usage is TRBJ2-3; D might be TRBD1 (6 bases). CDR3 length: 14 amino acids. The germline CDR1 and CDR2 sequences are SEHNR and FQNEAQ (reference sequence). Trimming pared 4 bases from V and 0 bases from J, leaving 8 bases between. CDR3 DNA sequence: TGTGCCAGCAGCTCCAGGGGAAGCACAGATACGCAGTATTTT. Protein product: CASSSRGSTDTQYF. Full variable domain (rest looked up from reference TRBV7-9 and TRBJ2-3): DTGVSQNPRHKITKRGQNVTFRCDPISEHNRLYWYRQTLGQGPEFLTYFQNEAQLEKSRLLSDRFSAERPKGSFSTLEIQRTEQGDSAMYLCASSSRGSTDTQYFGPGTRLTVL.

This clone was seen only once. The chain has TRBV28 and TRBJ1-1; TRBD1 might be the D (5 bases). The CDR3 is 15 amino acids. V gave up 3 bases and J gave up 0 bases, with 11 bases separating them. The germline gives CDR1 MDHEN, CDR2 SYDVKM. Written as DNA, the CDR3 is TGTGCCAGCAGTTTTCCCGGGACGGTGAACACTGAAGCTTTCTTT. Protein: CASSFPGTVNTEAFF.

V gene TRBV6-1 combines with J gene TRBJ1-1; 8 positions match TRBD1. The germline CDR1 and CDR2 sequences are MNHNS and SASEGT. The CDR3 extends over 14 amino acids. V was clipped by 2 bases and J by 10 bases; unmatched bases: 9. Written as DNA, the CDR3 is TGTGCCAGCAGTGAACTGGCCAGGGGGCTTGGAGCTTTCTTT. This sequence encodes CASSELARGLGAFF.

The rearrangement links TRBV7-2 to TRBJ1-2; perhaps TRBD1 as D (6 bases). This CDR3 is 14 amino acids long. Deletions cut 5 bases from V and 3 bases from J, with 13 bases between. Germline V gene sequence: CDR1 SGHTA, CDR2 FQGNSA. The CDR3 is CASSARGRDYGYTF. The CDR3 region has the DNA TGTGCCAGCAGCGCGCGGGGGCGCGACTATGGCTACACCTTC.